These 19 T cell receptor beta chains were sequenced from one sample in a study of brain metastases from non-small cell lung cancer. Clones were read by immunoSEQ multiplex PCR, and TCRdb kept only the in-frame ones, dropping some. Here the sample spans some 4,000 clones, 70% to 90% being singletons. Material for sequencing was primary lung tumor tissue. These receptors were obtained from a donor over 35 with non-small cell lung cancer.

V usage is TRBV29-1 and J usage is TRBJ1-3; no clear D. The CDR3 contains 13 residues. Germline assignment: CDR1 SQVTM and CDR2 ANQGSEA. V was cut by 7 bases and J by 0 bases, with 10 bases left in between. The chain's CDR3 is CSAQGFSGNTIYF. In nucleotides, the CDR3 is TGCAGCGCCCAAGGCTTCTCTGGAAACACCATATATTTT.

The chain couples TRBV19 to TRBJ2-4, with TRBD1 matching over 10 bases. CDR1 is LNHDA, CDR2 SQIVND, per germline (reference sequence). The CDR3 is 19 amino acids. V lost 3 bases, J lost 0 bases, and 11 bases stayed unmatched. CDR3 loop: CASSIEYGTGALAKNIQYF. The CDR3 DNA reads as TGTGCCAGTAGTATCGAGTACGGGACAGGGGCCCTAGCCAAAAACATTCAGTACTTC.

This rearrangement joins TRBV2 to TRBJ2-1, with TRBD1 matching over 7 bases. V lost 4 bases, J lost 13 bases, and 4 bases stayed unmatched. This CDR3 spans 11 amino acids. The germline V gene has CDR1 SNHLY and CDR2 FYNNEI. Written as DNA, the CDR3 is TGTGCCAGCAGTGCCGGGACAGCCCAGTTCTTC. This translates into CASSAGTAQFF.

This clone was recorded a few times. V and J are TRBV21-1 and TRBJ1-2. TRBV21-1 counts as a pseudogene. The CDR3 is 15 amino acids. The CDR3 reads CASSKVRGDNYGYTF. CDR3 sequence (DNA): TGTGCCAGCAGCAAAGTACGGGGGGATAACTATGGCTACACCTTC.

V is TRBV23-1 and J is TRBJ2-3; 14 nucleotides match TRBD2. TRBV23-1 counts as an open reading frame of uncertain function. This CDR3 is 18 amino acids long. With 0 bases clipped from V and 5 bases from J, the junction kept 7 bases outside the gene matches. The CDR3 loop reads CASSQSVGLAGVLDTQYF. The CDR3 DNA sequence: TGCGCCAGCAGTCAATCTGTGGGACTAGCGGGGGTCCTAGATACGCAGTATTTT.

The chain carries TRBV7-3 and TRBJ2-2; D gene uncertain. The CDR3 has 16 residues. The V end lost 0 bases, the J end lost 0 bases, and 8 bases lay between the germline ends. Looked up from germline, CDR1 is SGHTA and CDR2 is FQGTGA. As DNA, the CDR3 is TGTGCCAGCAGCTTAACGAACCCCGCGAACACCGGGGAGCTGTTTTTT. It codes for CASSLTNPANTGELFF. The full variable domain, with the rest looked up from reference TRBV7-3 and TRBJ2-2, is GAGVSQTPSNKVTEKGKYVELRCDPISGHTALYWYRQSLGQGPEFLIYFQGTGAADDSGLPNDRFFAVRPEGSVSTLKIQRTERGDSAVYLCASSLTNPANTGELFFGEGSRLTVL.

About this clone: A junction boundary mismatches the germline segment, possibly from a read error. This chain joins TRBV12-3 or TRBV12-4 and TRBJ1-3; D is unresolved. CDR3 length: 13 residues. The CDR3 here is CTSTGNSGNTIYF. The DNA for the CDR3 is TGTACCAGCACCGGGAACTCTGGAAACACCATATATTTT.

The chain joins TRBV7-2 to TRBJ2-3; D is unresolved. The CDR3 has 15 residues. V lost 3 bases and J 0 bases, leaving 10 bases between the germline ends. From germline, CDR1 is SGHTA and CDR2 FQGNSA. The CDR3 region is CASSFPLSSTDTQYF. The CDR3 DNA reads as TGTGCCAGCAGCTTTCCGTTGTCTAGCACAGATACGCAGTATTTT.

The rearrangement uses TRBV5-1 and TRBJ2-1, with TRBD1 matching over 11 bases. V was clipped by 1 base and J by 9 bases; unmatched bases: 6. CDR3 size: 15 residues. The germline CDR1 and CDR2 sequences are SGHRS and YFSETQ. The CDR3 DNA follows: TGCGCCAGCAGCTTGCAGGGACAGGGGGACGGTGAGCAGTTCTTC. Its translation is CASSLQGQGDGEQFF.

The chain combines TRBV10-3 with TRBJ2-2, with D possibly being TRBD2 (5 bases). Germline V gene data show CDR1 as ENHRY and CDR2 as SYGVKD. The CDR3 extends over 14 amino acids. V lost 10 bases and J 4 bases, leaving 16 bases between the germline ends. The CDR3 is CASRASAGTGELFF. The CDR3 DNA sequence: TGTGCCAGCCGTGCGTCCGCGGGCACCGGGGAGCTGTTTTTT.

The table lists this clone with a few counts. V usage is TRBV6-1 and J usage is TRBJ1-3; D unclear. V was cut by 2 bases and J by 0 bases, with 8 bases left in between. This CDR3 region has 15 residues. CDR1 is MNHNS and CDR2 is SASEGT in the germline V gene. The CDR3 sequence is CASSESRISGNTIYF. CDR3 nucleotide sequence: TGTGCCAGCAGTGAATCGCGGATCTCTGGAAACACCATATATTTT.

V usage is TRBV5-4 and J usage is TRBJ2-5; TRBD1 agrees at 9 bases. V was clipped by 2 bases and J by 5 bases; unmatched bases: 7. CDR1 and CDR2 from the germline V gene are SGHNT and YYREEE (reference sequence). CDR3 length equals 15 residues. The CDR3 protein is CASSLGTGTLETQYF. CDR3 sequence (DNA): TGTGCCAGCAGCTTAGGGACAGGGACCTTGGAGACCCAGTACTTC.

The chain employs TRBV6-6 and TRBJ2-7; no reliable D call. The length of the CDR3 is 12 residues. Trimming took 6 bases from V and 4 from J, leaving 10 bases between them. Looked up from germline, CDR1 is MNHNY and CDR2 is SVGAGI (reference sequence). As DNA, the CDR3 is TGTGCCAGCAGCCGACTGGTATACGAGCAGTACTTC. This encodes CASSRLVYEQYF.

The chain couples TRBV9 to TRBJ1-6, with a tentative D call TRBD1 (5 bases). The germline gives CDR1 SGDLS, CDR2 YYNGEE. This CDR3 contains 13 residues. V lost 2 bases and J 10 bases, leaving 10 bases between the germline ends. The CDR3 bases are TGTGCCAGCAGCGTCCAGGGAGCCTCACCCCTCCACTTT. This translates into CASSVQGASPLHF.

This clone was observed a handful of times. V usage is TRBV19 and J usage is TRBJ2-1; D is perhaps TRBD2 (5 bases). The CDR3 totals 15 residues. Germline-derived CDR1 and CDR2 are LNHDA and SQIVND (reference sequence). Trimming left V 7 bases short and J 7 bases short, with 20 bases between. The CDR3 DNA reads TGTGCCAGTACTAGAGGGAGTTGGCTATGGAATGAGCAGTTCTTC. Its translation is CASTRGSWLWNEQFF.

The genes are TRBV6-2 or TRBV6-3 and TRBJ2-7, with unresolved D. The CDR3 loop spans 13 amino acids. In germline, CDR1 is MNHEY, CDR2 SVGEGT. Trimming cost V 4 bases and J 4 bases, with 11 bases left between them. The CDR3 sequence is CASSSRTLYEQYF. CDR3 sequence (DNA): TGTGCCAGCAGTTCCAGGACCTTATACGAGCAGTACTTC.

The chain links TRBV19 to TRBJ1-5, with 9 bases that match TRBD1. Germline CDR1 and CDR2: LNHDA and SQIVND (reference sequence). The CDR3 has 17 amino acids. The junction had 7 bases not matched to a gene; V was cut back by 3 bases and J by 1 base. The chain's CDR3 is CASSIEQGARSNQPQHF. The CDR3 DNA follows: TGTGCCAGTAGTATCGAACAGGGGGCTCGAAGCAATCAGCCCCAGCATTTT.

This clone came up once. The CDR3 nucleotides read TGTGCCAGCAGCCAAGAAGGACAGTCCTACTATGGCTACACCTTC. It yields the protein CASSQEGQSYYGYTF. The rearrangement joins TRBV3-1 (or the pseudogene TRBV3-2) to TRBJ1-2; maybe TRBD1 (6 bases). Germline V CDR1 and CDR2: LGHDT, YNNKEL (reference sequence). The CDR3 covers 15 residues. Trimming shortened V by 0 bases and J by 3 bases, and 11 bases separated the two germline ends.

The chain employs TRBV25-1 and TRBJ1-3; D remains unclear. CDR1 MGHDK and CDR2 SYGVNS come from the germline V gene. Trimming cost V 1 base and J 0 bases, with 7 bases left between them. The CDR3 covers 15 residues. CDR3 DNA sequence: TGTGCCAGCAGTGAATTGGGCTTCTCTGGAAACACCATATATTTT. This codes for CASSELGFSGNTIYF.